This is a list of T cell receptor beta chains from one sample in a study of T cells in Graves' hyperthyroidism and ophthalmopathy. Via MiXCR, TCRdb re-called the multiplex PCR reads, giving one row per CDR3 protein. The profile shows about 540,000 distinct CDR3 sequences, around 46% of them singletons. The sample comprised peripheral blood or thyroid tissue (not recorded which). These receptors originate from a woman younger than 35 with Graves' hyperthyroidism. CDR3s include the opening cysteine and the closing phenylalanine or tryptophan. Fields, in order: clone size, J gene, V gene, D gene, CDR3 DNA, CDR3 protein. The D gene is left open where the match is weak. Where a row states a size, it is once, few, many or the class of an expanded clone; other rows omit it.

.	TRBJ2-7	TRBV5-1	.	TGCGCCAGCAGTGTTAACAATGAGCAGTACTTC	CASSVNNEQYF
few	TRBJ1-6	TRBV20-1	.	TGCAGTGCTAGTCGGCAGTATAATTCACCCCTCCACTTT	CSASRQYNSPLHF
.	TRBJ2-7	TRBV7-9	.	TGTGCCAGCAGCCCGAAGTTAGCCCCCTACGAGCAGTACTTC	CASSPKLAPYEQYF
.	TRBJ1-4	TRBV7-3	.	TGTGCCAGCAGCTCACTGGGGCGAGGAGGAAAACTGTTTTTT	CASSSLGRGGKLFF
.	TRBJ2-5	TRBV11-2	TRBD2	TGTGCCAGCAGCTTAAGTCTGAGCGGGAGAGCAGAGGACCAGTACTTC	CASSLSLSGRAEDQYF
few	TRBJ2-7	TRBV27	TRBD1	TGTGCCAGCAGTGGGGACAGGGTCTACGAGCAGTACTTC	CASSGDRVYEQYF
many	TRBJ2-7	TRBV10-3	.	TGTGCCATCAGAGCCGGGGGGCTTGAGCAGTACTTC	CAIRAGGLEQYF
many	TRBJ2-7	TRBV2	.	TGTGCCAGCAGTGAAGACGGGGAAACCTACGAGCAGTACTTC	CASSEDGETYEQYF
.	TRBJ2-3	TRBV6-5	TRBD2	TGTGCCAGCAGTCCGCGTGAGCTAGCGGAATTCACAGATACGCAGTATTTT	CASSPRELAEFTDTQYF
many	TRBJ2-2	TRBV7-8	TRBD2	TGTGCCAGCAGCTTACCTGGGACTACCGTCACCGGGGAGCTGTTTTTT	CASSLPGTTVTGELFF
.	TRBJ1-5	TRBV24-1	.	TGTGCCACCAGTGACGCTAGGACAGACAATCAGCCCCAGCATTTT	CATSDARTDNQPQHF
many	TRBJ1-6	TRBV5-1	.	TGCGCCAGCAGCGCGGGTCCTCGGGAGTCACCCCTCCACTTT	CASSAGPRESPLHF
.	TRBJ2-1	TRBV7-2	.	TGTGCCAGCAGCTTAGTACAGGGAGGGGCCTACAATGAGCAGTTCTTC	CASSLVQGGAYNEQFF
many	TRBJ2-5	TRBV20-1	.	TGCAGTGCTTACCGGAGTGGACGGGAAGAGACCCAGTACTTC	CSAYRSGREETQYF
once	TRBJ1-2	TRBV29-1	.	TGCAGCGTTGAAGATGGACAGAAGAACTATGGCTACACCTTC	CSVEDGQKNYGYTF
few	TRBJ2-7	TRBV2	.	TGTGCCAGCAGTGAGGGGGCGGGATCCTACGAGCAGTACTTC	CASSEGAGSYEQYF
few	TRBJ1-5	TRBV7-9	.	TGCGCCAGCAGCCAAGGAAGGTGGCAGCCCCAGCATTTT	CASSQGRWQPQHF
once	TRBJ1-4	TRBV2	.	TGTGCCAGCAGTGACGCGCGGCGCGAAAAACTGTTTTTT	CASSDARREKLFF
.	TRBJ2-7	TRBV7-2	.	TGTGCCAGCAGCTCGAGGACGGCGGGATTATACAACGAGCAGTACTTC	CASSSRTAGLYNEQYF
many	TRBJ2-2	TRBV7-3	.	TGTGCCAGCAGCTCCATGCTTTCGGGGGAGCTGTTTTTT	CASSSMLSGELFF
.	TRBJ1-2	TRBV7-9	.	TGCGCCAGCAGCCAAGTCGTCAGAAACTATGGCTACACCTTC	CASSQVVRNYGYTF
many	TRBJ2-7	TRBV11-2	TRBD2	TGTGCCAGCAGCTTTGGACTAGCTTACGAGCAGTACTTC	CASSFGLAYEQYF
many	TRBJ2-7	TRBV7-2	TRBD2	TGTGCCAGCAGTCCGGGACTAGCGGGACCCTACGAGCAGTACTTC	CASSPGLAGPYEQYF
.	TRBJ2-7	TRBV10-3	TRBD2	TGTGCCAGCAGCCAAGGAACTAGCGGGAGCAAGGGCTTC	CASSQGTSGSKGF
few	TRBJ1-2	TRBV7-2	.	TGTGCCAGCAGCGCGACAGAAACTAACTATGGCTACACCTTC	CASSATETNYGYTF
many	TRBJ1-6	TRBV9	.	TGTGCCAGCAGCCCCCGTGGTAGGGATAATTCACCCCTCCACTTT	CASSPRGRDNSPLHF
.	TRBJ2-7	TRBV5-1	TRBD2	TGCGCCAGCAGCTTTTATAGCGGGGGAGCCTACGAGCAGTACTTC	CASSFYSGGAYEQYF
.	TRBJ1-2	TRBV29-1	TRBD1	TGCAGCGTGGAGGGACAGACCTATGGCTACACCTTC	CSVEGQTYGYTF
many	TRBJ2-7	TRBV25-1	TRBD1	TGTGCCAGCAGCGACCGGGACAGGGGCTACGAGCAGTACTTC	CASSDRDRGYEQYF
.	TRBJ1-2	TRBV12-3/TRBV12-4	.	TGTGCCGGCAGTTTAGAAGGGACCTATGGCTACACCTTC	CAGSLEGTYGYTF
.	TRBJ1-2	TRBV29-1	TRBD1	TGCAGCGTTTCCCCGGGACAGGGGTACGATGGCTACACCTTC	CSVSPGQGYDGYTF
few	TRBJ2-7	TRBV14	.	TGTGCCAGCAGCCACCGGATCGGACTTTACTACGAGCAGTACTTC	CASSHRIGLYYEQYF
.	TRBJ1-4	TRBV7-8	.	TGTGCCAGCACCCAACCTAGCGTAAGCGGAGTAAATGAAAAACTGTTTTTT	CASTQPSVSGVNEKLFF
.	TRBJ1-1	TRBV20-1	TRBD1	TGCAGTGCTAGAGCCCTTCCGGGACAGGGGAGGCCCGGGACTGAAGCTTTCTTT	CSARALPGQGRPGTEAFF
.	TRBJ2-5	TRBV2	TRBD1	TGTGCCAGCAGCGCGGACAGGGGTGTCCAGCCCCAGTACTTC	CASSADRGVQPQYF
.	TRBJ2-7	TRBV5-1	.	TGCGCCAGCTCACCAAGGAGGGACCCCCACGAGCAGTACTTC	CASSPRRDPHEQYF